The 14 T cell receptor beta chains presented below share a single source sample, sequenced in a study of blood T cell repertoires in COVID-19. Assay used: immunoSEQ multiplex PCR; TCRdb lists only in-frame clones, some missing. The sample has some 13,000 clones; 81% are singletons. Material for sequencing was peripheral blood. These receptors originate from a human donor in a cohort sampled during active COVID-19.

The rearrangement links TRBV7-2 to TRBJ1-1; unclear D gene. CDR1 and CDR2 (germline): SGHTA, FQGNSA. V shed 4 bases and J shed 12 bases, with 18 bases lying between them. This CDR3 spans 13 amino acids. The CDR3 loop reads CASSSGRARRSFF. CDR3 nucleotide sequence: TGTGCCAGCAGCTCTGGTAGAGCCCGGCGGTCTTTCTTT.

CDR3: CSVPGLAGEGESYNEQFF. As DNA, the CDR3 is TGCAGCGTTCCAGGGCTAGCGGGAGAGGGGGAGTCCTACAATGAGCAGTTCTTC. This rearrangement joins TRBV29-1 to TRBJ2-1; 10 bases fit TRBD2. Germline CDR1 SQVTM, CDR2 ANQGSEA. After removal of 5 bases from V and 1 base from J, the junction contained 14 bases not matched to a gene. The CDR3 spans 18 residues.

The chain joins TRBV7-9 to TRBJ2-1; D gene ambiguous. CDR3 length equals 12 residues. V lost 1 base to trimming and J lost 8 bases, with 6 bases between them. Germline assignment: CDR1 SEHNR and CDR2 FQNEAQ (reference sequence). The CDR3 coding sequence is TGTGCCAGCAGCTTAGGATCAGATGAGCAGTTCTTC. It codes for CASSLGSDEQFF.

This clone was seen a handful of times. The V and J genes are TRBV11-2 and TRBJ2-1; tentative D call: TRBD2 (5 bases). Trimming left V 5 bases short and J 10 bases short, with 15 bases between. From germline, CDR1 is SGHAT and CDR2 FQNNGV. The CDR3 is 13 amino acids. CDR3 protein: CASSQGLGAEQFF. The CDR3 DNA sequence: TGTGCCAGCAGCCAAGGACTGGGAGCGGAGCAGTTCTTC.

The chain combines TRBV7-6 with TRBJ2-1; D possibly corresponds to TRBD2 (6 bases). CDR1 and CDR2 from the germline V gene are SGHVS and FNYEAQ. The V gene lost 3 bases and the J gene lost 0 bases, with 12 bases spanning the gap. The CDR3 is 16 amino acids. CDR3 region: CASSFWEESSYNEQFF. CDR3 sequence (DNA): TGTGCCAGCAGCTTTTGGGAGGAGAGCTCCTACAATGAGCAGTTCTTC.

This chain links TRBV6-5 with TRBJ2-1, with 9 bases identical to TRBD2. Germline loops: CDR1 MNHEY, CDR2 SVGAGI. The CDR3 runs 15 residues. Trimming took 5 bases from V and 0 from J; bases not matched to a gene: 2. Written as DNA, the CDR3 is TGTGCCAGCAGTATAGCGGGAGTCTCCTACAATGAGCAGTTCTTC. It yields the protein CASSIAGVSYNEQFF.

This chain links TRBV6-2 or TRBV6-3 with TRBJ1-6; a possible D gene is TRBD1 (5 bases). This CDR3 is 19 amino acids long. Germline V lookup: CDR1 MNHEY, CDR2 SVGEGT. V lost 0 bases to trimming and J lost 2 bases, with 17 bases between them. The DNA for the CDR3 is TGTGCCAGCAGTTACTCGCCCCGCGGAGGGGCCCCCTATAATTCACCCCTCCACTTT. It yields the protein CASSYSPRGGAPYNSPLHF.

This chain connects TRBV5-1 to TRBJ2-1; maybe TRBD2 (5 bases). In germline, CDR1 is SGHRS, CDR2 YFSETQ. The CDR3 consists of 12 residues. Trimming removed 7 bases at V and 2 bases at J, with 7 bases between. CDR3 residues: CASEGAYNEQFF. CDR3 bases: TGCGCCAGCGAGGGCGCCTACAATGAGCAGTTCTTC. Full variable domain (rest looked up from reference TRBV5-1 and TRBJ2-1): KAGVTQTPRYLIKTRGQQVTLSCSPISGHRSVSWYQQTPGQGLQFLFEYFSETQRNKGNFPGRFSGRQFSNSRSEMNVSTLELGDSALYLCASEGAYNEQFFGPGTRLTVL.

This sequence joins TRBV19 and TRBJ1-1; D is perhaps TRBD1 (5 bases). The CDR3 is 13 amino acids. Germline V gives CDR1 LNHDA, CDR2 SQIVND (reference sequence). V shed 5 bases and J shed 0 bases, with 7 bases lying between them. CDR3: CASSDSVNTEAFF. CDR3 DNA: TGTGCCAGTAGTGACAGTGTGAACACTGAAGCTTTCTTT.

The J gene is TRBJ1-5, the V gene TRBV19, with D tentatively TRBD1 (6 bases). Trimming took off 2 bases at V and 6 bases at J, with 11 bases between the two ends. Germline-derived CDR1 and CDR2 are LNHDA and SQIVND (reference sequence). The CDR3 has 14 residues. CDR3 nucleotides: TGTGCCAGTAGTATAACAGGGTATCTTCAGCCCCAGCATTTT. It translates to CASSITGYLQPQHF.

The CDR3 coding sequence is TGTGCCAGCAGTTTATTCCATAGCAATCAGCCCCAGCATTTT. Protein product: CASSLFHSNQPQHF. This chain connects TRBV27 to TRBJ1-5; D ambiguous. Trimming left V 1 base short and J 0 bases short, with 4 bases between. The germline CDR1 and CDR2 sequences are MNHEY and SMNVEV (reference sequence). The CDR3 has 14 residues.

The chain carries TRBV7-2 and TRBJ2-1; 11 bases agree with TRBD2. The junction had 4 bases not matched to a gene; V was cut back by 5 bases and J by 10 bases. Germline V gene sequence: CDR1 SGHTA, CDR2 FQGNSA. The CDR3 extends over 13 amino acids. CDR3 region: CASSPLAGDEQFF. CDR3 nucleotides: TGTGCCAGCAGCCCACTAGCGGGAGACGAGCAGTTCTTC.

The J gene is TRBJ2-3, the V gene TRBV3-1 (or the pseudogene TRBV3-2); TRBD2 matches at 9 bases. Germline assignment: CDR1 LGHDT and CDR2 YNNKEL (reference sequence). This CDR3 is built from 17 residues. Unmatched junction bases numbered 6, after V lost 0 bases and J lost 2 bases. This CDR3 reads CASSQENPSGITDTQYF. CDR3 coding DNA: TGTGCCAGCAGCCAAGAAAATCCTAGCGGGATCACAGATACGCAGTATTTT.

V gene TRBV4-2 combines with J gene TRBJ1-1, with D maybe TRBD1 (5 bases). The CDR3 contains 16 residues. Germline lookup yields CDR1 LGHNA and CDR2 YNFKEQ. Trimming left V 0 bases short and J 1 base short, with 12 bases between. CDR3 sequence (DNA): TGTGCCAGCAGCCAAGATTGGGGGGGACCGAACACTGAAGCTTTCTTT. It specifies CASSQDWGGPNTEAFF.